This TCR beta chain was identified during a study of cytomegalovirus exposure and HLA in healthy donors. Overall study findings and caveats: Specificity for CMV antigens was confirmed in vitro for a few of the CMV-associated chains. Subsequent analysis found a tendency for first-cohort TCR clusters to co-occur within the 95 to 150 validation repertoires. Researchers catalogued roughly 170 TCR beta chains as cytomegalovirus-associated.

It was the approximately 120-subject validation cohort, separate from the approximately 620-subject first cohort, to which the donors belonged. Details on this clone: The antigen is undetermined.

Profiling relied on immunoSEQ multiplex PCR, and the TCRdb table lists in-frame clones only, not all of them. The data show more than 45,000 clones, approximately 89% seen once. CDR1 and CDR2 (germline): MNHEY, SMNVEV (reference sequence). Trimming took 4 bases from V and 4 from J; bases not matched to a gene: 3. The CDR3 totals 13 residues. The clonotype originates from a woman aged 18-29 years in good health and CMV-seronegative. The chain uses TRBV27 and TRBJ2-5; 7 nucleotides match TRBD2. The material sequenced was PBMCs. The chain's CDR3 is CASSSRGLETQYF. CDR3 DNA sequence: TGTGCCAGCAGTTCGCGGGGGTTAGAGACCCAGTACTTC.